Following are 22 T cell receptor gamma chains from one sample sequenced in a study of gamma-delta T cells after stem cell transplantation. TCRdb reanalysed the RT-PCR reads via CATT. The sample includes nearly 600 gamma-chain clones, roughly 18% of them seen just once. Material for sequencing was gamma-delta T cells. The receptors were gathered from a human donor. It is not recorded whose cells these are; they may come from a transplant donor.

This chain links TRGV3 with TRGJ1 or TRGJ2. Here the J gene came from matching the DNA to germline, since TCRdb omits it. The trim removed 3 bases at V and 7 bases at J, leaving 3 bases unmatched. CDR3 size: 11 residues. Germline loops: CDR1 VTNTFY, CDR2 YDVSTARD (reference sequence). As DNA, the CDR3 is TGTGCCACCTGGGACTCCTATAAGAAACTCTTT. Translation gives CATWDSYKKLF.

This clone is labeled medium-sized. The chain has TRGV9 and TRGJP2. The J gene, not given by TCRdb, was assigned here from a germline match of the nucleotide sequence. The CDR3 runs to 14 residues. Losses at the gene ends were 0 bases for V and 5 bases for J; bases not matched to a gene: 3. From germline, CDR1 is GITISATS and CDR2 ISYDGTV (reference sequence). CDR3 in amino acids: CALWEVQSDWIKTF. As DNA, the CDR3 is TGTGCCTTGTGGGAGGTGCAAAGTGATTGGATCAAGACGTTT.

A V gene of TRGV3 was called, but no J gene was assigned. Germline V gene data show CDR1 as VTNTFY and CDR2 as YDVSTARD (reference sequence). This CDR3 has 11 residues. CDR3 protein: CATCGSQIETF. The CDR3 DNA sequence: TGTGCCACCTGCGGGTCACAGATCGAGACGTTT.

This clone has just a few counts. The same CDR3 can be traced to other DNA sequences in this sample. DNA for the CDR3: TGTGCCTTGTGGGAGGTGCCTCAAGAGTTGGGCAAAAAAATCAAGGTATTT. It translates to CALWEVPQELGKKIKVF. V and J are TRGV9 and TRGJP. TCRdb lists no J gene, so it was determined here by aligning the DNA to germline. Germline lookup yields CDR1 GITISATS and CDR2 ISYDGTV (reference sequence). The CDR3 is 17 amino acids. The junction had 3 bases not matched to a gene; V was cut back by 0 bases and J by 4 bases.

By share, this clone ranks as medium-sized. The chain combines TRGV9 with TRGJ1 or TRGJ2. Here the J gene was assigned by germline matching of the DNA, as TCRdb has none. V was clipped by 3 bases and J by 3 bases; unmatched bases: 8. Germline V CDR1 and CDR2: GITISATS, ISYDGTV (reference sequence). The CDR3 is made up of 14 amino acids. DNA of the CDR3: TGTGCCTTGTGGGAGCCACCTGGTTATTATAAGAAACTCTTT. This translates into CALWEPPGYYKKLF.

Only a few counts were recorded for this clone. The rearrangement joins TRGV4 to TRGJ1 or TRGJ2. The J gene is absent in TCRdb and was assigned here via DNA matching to germline. Germline lookup yields CDR1 EGSTGY and CDR2 YDSYTSSV. The CDR3 is 13 amino acids. Losses at the gene ends were 0 bases for V and 7 bases for J; bases not matched to a gene: 6. The CDR3 DNA sequence: TGTGCCACCTGGGATGGGGTGTGGTATAAGAAACTCTTT. Translation gives CATWDGVWYKKLF.

This chain connects TRGV4 to TRGJ1 or TRGJ2. The J gene, missing from TCRdb, was assigned here through DNA to germline matching. After removal of 0 bases from V and 6 bases from J, the junction contained 5 bases not matched to a gene. This CDR3 has 13 residues. CDR1 and CDR2 (germline): EGSTGY, YDSYTSSV. The CDR3 DNA sequence: TGTGCCACCTGGGATGGGCAGGGTTATAAGAAACTCTTT. Translated: CATWDGQGYKKLF.

As DNA, the CDR3 is TGTGCCTTGTGGGACGCCACCGGGGAGTTGGGCAAAAAAATCAAGGTATTT. Protein product: CALWDATGELGKKIKVF. This chain joins TRGV9 and TRGJP. TCRdb offers no J gene call, so here the DNA was matched to germline to obtain one. The germline V gene has CDR1 GITISATS and CDR2 ISYDGTV (reference sequence). The CDR3 runs 17 residues. Trimming cost V 4 bases and J 7 bases; bases outside gene matches: 10.

The chain recombines TRGV9 with TRGJP1. No J gene is reported in TCRdb; it was inferred here by comparing the DNA with germline. The CDR3 sequence is 15 residues long. The germline V gene has CDR1 GITISATS and CDR2 ISYDGTV (reference sequence). J gave up 3 bases and V 1 base, and 5 bases lay outside the gene matches. DNA for the CDR3: TGTGCCTTGTGGGAGGTCAGTGCCACTGGTTGGTTCAAGATATTT. The encoded protein is CALWEVSATGWFKIF.

This clone is large. The chain has TRGV5 and TRGJ1 or TRGJ2. TCRdb offers no J gene call, so here the DNA was matched to germline to obtain one. Unmatched junction bases numbered 8, after V lost 2 bases and J lost 10 bases. Germline V gene lookup returns CDR1 VINAFY and CDR2 YDVSNSKD. CDR3 length: 12 amino acids. The CDR3 here is CATWDMRGKKLF. The CDR3 DNA follows: TGTGCCACCTGGGACATGCGGGGGAAGAAACTCTTT.

This clone was detected a few times. This chain uses TRGV2 with TRGJ1 or TRGJ2. In the absence of a J gene in TCRdb, the DNA was matched to germline to assign it here. The CDR3 sequence is 13 residues long. Germline CDR1 and CDR2: EGSNGY and YDSYNSKV. Germline trimming cut 4 bases from V and 3 bases from J; bases unmatched to any gene: 6. The CDR3 nucleotides are TGTGCCACCTGGGATGCGTCTTATTATAAGAAACTCTTT. Translated: CATWDASYYKKLF.

This clone is medium-sized within its sample. This chain uses TRGV3 with TRGJ1 or TRGJ2. The J gene was missing in TCRdb and was found by matching the end of the DNA to germline. Germline V gene lookup returns CDR1 VTNTFY and CDR2 YDVSTARD (reference sequence). Unmatched junction bases numbered 11, after V lost 0 bases and J lost 12 bases. The CDR3 has 13 residues. CDR3 nucleotides: TGTGCCACCTGGGACAGGAGGGGGATAAGGAAACTCTTT. As protein: CATWDRRGIRKLF.

This clone ranks as medium-sized. V is TRGV2 and J is TRGJ1 or TRGJ2. Germline matching of the DNA provided the J gene here, since TCRdb leaves it blank. Per the germline V gene, CDR1 is EGSNGY and CDR2 is YDSYNSKV. The CDR3 is 13 amino acids. The ends lost 0 bases at V and 6 bases at J; junction bases unmatched: 5. The CDR3 loop is CATWDGLGYKKLF. The CDR3 DNA follows: TGTGCCACCTGGGACGGGCTGGGTTATAAGAAACTCTTT.

About this clone: Given a far larger clone just one base away, this is likely a sequencing read error. J is TRGJ1 or TRGJ2 and V is TRGV3. The CDR3 is 14 amino acids. Germline V gene sequence: CDR1 VTNTFY, CDR2 YDVSTARD (reference sequence). The CDR3 nucleotides read TGTGCCACCTGGTTTGCCCCTCCACGGTATAAGAAGCTCTTT. This gives the protein CATWFAPPRYKKLF.

This clone was picked up a small number of times. A single base is all that separates this from a far larger clone, so a read error is likely. Other DNA sequences from this sample encode an identical CDR3 as well. The chain recombines TRGV9 with TRGJP. The J gene is absent in TCRdb and was assigned here via DNA matching to germline. Germline V gene data show CDR1 as GITISATS and CDR2 as ISYDGTV (reference sequence). The CDR3 loop spans 18 amino acids. Trimming removed 0 bases from V and 7 bases from J; junction bases left unmatched: 9. The chain's CDR3 is CALWEVVTGELGKKIKVF. CDR3 DNA sequence: TGTGCCTTGTGGGAGGTGGTAACGGGGGAGTTGGGCAAAAAAATCAAGGTATTT.

This clone qualifies as large. The chain uses TRGV9 and TRGJP. The J gene was not available in TCRdb and was assigned here by matching the DNA to germline segments. CDR1 is GITISATS and CDR2 is ISYDGTV in the germline V gene (reference sequence). The CDR3 extends over 16 amino acids. V trimming: 0 bases; J trimming: 6 bases; junction bases outside the gene matches: 2. The CDR3, as DNA: TGTGCCTTGTGGGAGGTGGGAGAGTTGGGCAAAAAAATCAAGGTATTT. Protein sequence: CALWEVGELGKKIKVF.

By share, this clone ranks as medium-sized (0.01 to 0.1%). This sequence is one base from a far larger clone and is likely a read error. The chain uses TRGV9 and TRGJP2. As TCRdb names no J gene, one was assigned here on the basis of a DNA match to germline. The CDR3 sequence is 15 residues long. CDR1 and CDR2 from the germline V gene are GITISATS and ISYDGTV (reference sequence). This CDR3 is CALWEVRVSGWIKTF. Written as DNA, the CDR3 is TGTGCCTTGTGGGAGGTGCGGGTAAGTGGTTGGATCAAGACGTTT.

The table lists this clone with a few counts. TCRdb attributes to this sequence the protein of a much larger clone, which differs from the DNA translation at residue 5; a read error is likely, and the protein displayed is translated from the DNA. This chain connects TRGV9 to TRGJ1 or TRGJ2. Because TCRdb records no J gene, it was assigned here through a match of the DNA to germline. Germline lookup yields CDR1 GITISATS and CDR2 ISYDGTV (reference sequence). This CDR3 has 15 residues. The CDR3 sequence is CALWGVHESYYKKLF. The DNA for the CDR3 is TGTGCCTTGTGGGGGGTGCACGAGAGTTATTATAAGAAACTCTTT.

In its sample, this clone was seen a few times. TCRdb's listed protein matches a much larger clone and diverges from this DNA's translation at residue 4, likely through a read error; the protein shown comes from the DNA. This rearrangement joins TRGV9 to TRGJ1 or TRGJ2. The J gene is not listed in TCRdb, so it was assigned here from a DNA match to germline. Per germline, CDR1 GITISATS and CDR2 ISYDGTV (reference sequence). The CDR3 has 13 amino acids. In DNA, the CDR3 is TGTGCCTTGCGGGAGGTCTACGGTTATAAGAAACTCTTT. Encoded protein: CALREVYGYKKLF.

To note about this clone: This DNA's translation differs at residue 4 from TCRdb's protein, which comes from a much larger clone; a read error is likely, and the protein shown is translated from the DNA. The genes are TRGV4 and TRGJ1 or TRGJ2. As TCRdb names no J gene, one was assigned here on the basis of a DNA match to germline. CDR1 EGSTGY and CDR2 YDSYTSSV come from the germline V gene. The CDR3 loop spans 13 amino acids. The CDR3 sequence: CATRDDSYYKKLF. The CDR3 DNA sequence: TGTGCCACCCGGGATGACTCTTATTATAAGAAACTCTTT.

By share, this clone counts as large. The rearrangement uses TRGV9 and TRGJP. TCRdb records no J gene; here it was assigned by comparing the DNA to germline. V was clipped by 1 base and J by 3 bases; unmatched bases: 3. The germline CDR1 and CDR2 sequences are GITISATS and ISYDGTV (reference sequence). The CDR3 contains 17 residues. In DNA, the CDR3 is TGTGCCTTGTGGGAGGTAACGCAAGAGTTGGGCAAAAAAATCAAGGTATTT. Translation gives CALWEVTQELGKKIKVF.

V is TRGV9 and J is TRGJP. The J gene, absent from TCRdb, was called here by matching the DNA to germline. CDR1 is GITISATS and CDR2 is ISYDGTV in the germline V gene (reference sequence). V gave up 4 bases and J gave up 6 bases; unmatched junction bases: 3. The CDR3 consists of 15 residues. The CDR3 spells CALWDTELGKKIKVF. CDR3 nucleotides: TGTGCCTTGTGGGATACAGAGTTGGGCAAAAAAATCAAGGTATTT.